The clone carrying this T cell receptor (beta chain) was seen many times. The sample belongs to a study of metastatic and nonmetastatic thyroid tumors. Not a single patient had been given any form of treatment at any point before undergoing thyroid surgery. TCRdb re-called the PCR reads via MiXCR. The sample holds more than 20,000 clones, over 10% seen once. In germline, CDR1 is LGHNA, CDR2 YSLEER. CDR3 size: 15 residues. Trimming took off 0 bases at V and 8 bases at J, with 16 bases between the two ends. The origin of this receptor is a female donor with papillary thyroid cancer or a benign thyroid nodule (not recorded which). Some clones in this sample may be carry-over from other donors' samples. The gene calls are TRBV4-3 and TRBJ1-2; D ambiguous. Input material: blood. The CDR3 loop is CASSQERRAFGGYTF. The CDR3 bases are TGCGCCAGCAGCCAAGAGCGGAGAGCTTTCGGAGGCTACACCTTC.